This TCR beta chain was sequenced during a study of cytomegalovirus exposure and HLA in healthy donors. Study-wide background: The 90 to 150 validation repertoires used the same platform as the 600 to 750 first-cohort repertoires (as reported by a later analysis).

Study conclusions and caveats: It was reportedly the case that the classifier diagnosed cytomegalovirus status with high specificity and sensitivity. Most TCR sequences proved rare, with some public TCRs found in many donors. First-cohort TCR clusters were later found to tend to co-occur in the roughly 120 validation repertoires.

V lost 9 bases to trimming and J lost 3 bases, with 17 bases between them. Germline assignment: CDR1 MNHNS and CDR2 SASEGT. CDR3 length: 14 residues. A remark on this clone: Its antigen is not known.

Method: immunoSEQ multiplex PCR; TCRdb's copy keeps in-frame clones and lacks some. The top ten clones hold less than 5.5% of a sample with 130,000 to 150,000 clones, approximately 86% of them seen once. The J gene is TRBJ1-1, the V gene TRBV6-1; D unresolved. The clonotype comes from a man aged 18 to 30 in good health and CMV-seropositive. Input material: PBMCs. This CDR3 reads CASAPGPVDTEAFF. The CDR3, as DNA: TGTGCCAGTGCCCCGGGTCCGGTGGACACTGAAGCTTTCTTT.